These 13 T cell receptor beta chains were all obtained from the same sample, sequenced in a study of blood T cell repertoires in COVID-19. Some clones are missing from TCRdb's copy, which holds only in-frame ones; the method was immunoSEQ multiplex PCR. The sample yields 190,000 or so clones, roughly 89% seen once. What was sequenced was peripheral blood. These receptors were obtained from a man in his 60s who had recovered from COVID-19.

This clone has just one count. The chain combines TRBV7-7 with TRBJ1-3; 10 positions match TRBD1. This CDR3 spans 15 amino acids. V dropped 5 bases and J dropped 2; count of bases not matched to a gene: 3. The germline V gene encodes CDR1 SSHAT and CDR2 FNYEAQ (reference sequence). This chain's CDR3 is CASSPGTGAGNTIYF. The CDR3 region has the DNA TGTGCCAGCAGCCCCGGGACAGGGGCTGGAAACACCATATATTTT.

This clone was seen a single time. The gene calls are TRBV29-1 and TRBJ2-3; 10 nucleotides line up with TRBD1. The V and J ends lost 4 bases and 2 bases, in that order; junction bases with no gene match: 3. Germline CDR1 and CDR2: SQVTM and ANQGSEA. CDR3 length: 14 amino acids. CDR3 DNA sequence: TGCAGCGTTGTGGGGACAGGGGCCACAGATACGCAGTATTTT. Amino acids: CSVVGTGATDTQYF.

The chain recombines TRBV6-5 with TRBJ2-7, with 7 positions matching TRBD2. This CDR3 contains 15 residues. The V gene's germline CDR1 is MNHEY and CDR2 SVGAGI. Trimming removed 6 bases from V and 1 base from J; junction bases left unmatched: 9. The CDR3 is CASSPLTGGSYEQYF. For the CDR3, the DNA is TGTGCCAGCAGCCCCCTAACGGGGGGATCCTACGAGCAGTACTTC.

The table lists this clone with a count of one. The rearrangement links TRBV4-2 to TRBJ2-4; 8 bases align to TRBD2. The CDR3 totals 15 residues. Germline CDR1 and CDR2: LGHNA and YNFKEQ. Trimming took 4 bases from V and 1 from J; bases not matched to a gene: 3. This CDR3 is CASSPPGGAKNIQYF. In nucleotides, the CDR3 is TGTGCCAGCAGCCCCCCGGGGGGGGCCAAAAACATTCAGTACTTC.

This clone has more than one count but fewer than ten. The genes are TRBV6-1 and TRBJ2-7; a possible D gene is TRBD1 (5 bases). The CDR3 length is 14 residues. Trimming left V 2 bases short and J 3 bases short, with 11 bases between. Germline V gene lookup returns CDR1 MNHNS and CDR2 SASEGT. Here the CDR3 DNA reads TGTGCCAGCAGTGAATACGCAGGGATCTACGAGCAGTACTTC. This translates into CASSEYAGIYEQYF.

The gene calls are TRBV28 and TRBJ2-3; 7 bases align to TRBD1. The CDR3 loop spans 13 amino acids. The V segment lost 3 bases and the J segment 7 bases; nucleotides outside the gene matches: 4. The V gene's germline CDR1 is MDHEN and CDR2 SYDVKM. CDR3 in amino acids: CASSLQGVYTQYF. The CDR3 nucleotides are TGTGCCAGCAGTTTGCAGGGGGTGTATACGCAGTATTTT.

This chain links TRBV19 with TRBJ2-1; no firm D call. In germline, CDR1 is LNHDA, CDR2 SQIVND (reference sequence). Trimming stripped 6 bases from V and 3 bases from J, with 12 bases between. The CDR3 is 14 amino acids. In nucleotides, the CDR3 is TGTGCCAGTAGGCCTAGTCCCCTCTACAATGAGCAGTTCTTC. Amino acids: CASRPSPLYNEQFF.

The chain carries TRBV6-1 and TRBJ2-5; 13 bases line up with TRBD2. V shed 1 base and J 9 bases; nucleotides not matched to a gene: 11. CDR3 length: 17 amino acids. CDR1 and CDR2 from the germline V gene are MNHNS and SASEGT. The CDR3 bases are TGTGCCAGCAGTGAAGGGCGGGGACTAGCGGGGTCGTGGGCCCAGTACTTC. The encoded protein is CASSEGRGLAGSWAQYF.

This clone was detected a few times. The chain uses TRBV6-5 and TRBJ1-4; 7 positions match TRBD1. CDR3 size: 15 residues. Trimming removed 5 bases from V and 3 bases from J; junction bases left unmatched: 6. Germline CDR1 and CDR2: MNHEY and SVGAGI. The chain's CDR3 is CASSTGQAANEKLFF. The CDR3 DNA sequence: TGTGCCAGCAGTACTGGACAGGCGGCTAATGAAAAACTGTTTTTT.

The rearrangement links TRBV4-2 to TRBJ2-2; 7 bases fit TRBD2. The CDR3 has 17 amino acids. Germline assignment: CDR1 LGHNA and CDR2 YNFKEQ. Trimming took 4 bases from V and 5 from J; bases not matched to a gene: 13. DNA of the CDR3: TGTGCCAGCAGCCCTTTTCGGGCTCTTAGCGGGACCGGGGAGCTGTTTTTT. This sequence encodes CASSPFRALSGTGELFF.

This chain joins TRBV24-1 and TRBJ2-1, with 10 bases matching TRBD1. V was pared by 9 bases and J by 6 bases, with 4 bases of the junction left unmatched. Germline V gives CDR1 KGHDR, CDR2 SFDVKD. The CDR3 runs 13 residues. As DNA, the CDR3 is TGTGCCACCGGGACAGGGGCTTTCAATGAGCAGTTCTTC. It yields the protein CATGTGAFNEQFF.

The chain carries TRBV5-1 and TRBJ2-3; D is possibly TRBD1 (6 bases). V was trimmed by 5 bases and J by 6 bases, leaving 16 bases between them. Germline CDR1 SGHRS, CDR2 YFSETQ. The CDR3 runs to 14 residues. The CDR3 loop is CASSSGEVMDTQYF. The CDR3 DNA follows: TGCGCCAGCAGTTCAGGGGAAGTGATGGATACGCAGTATTTT.

In its sample, this clone was seen a few times. The gene calls are TRBV19 and TRBJ1-5; no clear D gene. Germline-derived CDR1 and CDR2 are LNHDA and SQIVND (reference sequence). The V end lost 6 bases, the J end lost 2 bases, and 11 bases lay between the germline ends. The CDR3 totals 14 residues. Here the CDR3 reads CASSPRSGNQPQHF. The CDR3 nucleotides read TGTGCCAGTAGCCCCAGGTCTGGCAATCAGCCCCAGCATTTT.